This TCR beta chain was retrieved from a study of CD8+ T cells in alopecia areata. Extracted from the samples, RNA was reverse transcribed into cDNA to serve as the sequencing template. Repertoires were generated with immunoSEQ multiplex PCR, while TCRdb's copy carries only in-frame clones and drops some. The table records 79,000 or so clones, about 71% of them present only once. Concerning this clone: What it binds is not known.

CDR1 is MGHRA and CDR2 is YSYEKL in the germline V gene. With 1 base removed from V and 0 bases from J, the gap between germline ends came to 6 bases. There are 14 residues in the CDR3. The treatment here: oral pan-JAK inhibitor, 5-10 mg twice daily. Specimens obtained from alopecia areata patients comprised lesional scalp punch biopsies and peripheral blood. General study findings and limits: Between patients, shared TCR sequences were less clear than in mice. This was possibly due in part to HLA diversity in the patient population. Resident alphabeta T-cell populations of normal skin are likewise subject to sequencing in scalp samples.

The chain links TRBV4-1 to TRBJ2-5, with D possibly matching TRBD2 (5 bases). The TCR was taken from a human donor with alopecia areata. The sequences come from CD8+ T cells sorted from blood, collected at week 24, from a patient treated with tofacitinib. The CDR3 region has the DNA TGCGCCAGCAGCCAAGCGGGGTACCAAGAGACCCAGTACTTC. Encoded protein: CASSQAGYQETQYF.